The 4 T cell receptor beta chains below come from one sample, sequenced in a study of cytomegalovirus exposure and HLA in healthy donors. Primers for the PCR totalled 60 Vbeta and 13 Jbeta. Libraries were prepared by immunoSEQ multiplex PCR; TCRdb keeps only in-frame clonotypes and omits some of them. The sample contains around 130,000 clones, approximately 85% of which appear only once. The sequenced sample was PBMCs. The receptor source for this set is a boy younger than 18 in good health and CMV-seronegative.

The CDR3 is CASSVDAGLNYGYTF. CDR3 DNA sequence: TGTGCCAGCAGCGTAGACGCGGGGCTTAACTATGGCTACACCTTC. The chain uses TRBV9 and TRBJ1-2, with D perhaps TRBD1 (5 bases). CDR3 length: 15 residues. Trimming took off 0 bases at V and 1 base at J, with 10 bases between the two ends. The V gene's germline CDR1 is SGDLS and CDR2 YYNGEE.

This rearrangement joins TRBV6-1 to TRBJ1-5, with D tentatively TRBD1 (6 bases). The CDR3 covers 13 residues. Germline CDR1 reads MNHNS; CDR2 reads SASEGT. V was cut by 7 bases and J by 1 base, with 8 bases left in between. The CDR3 loop reads CASNTGSNQPQHF. CDR3 coding DNA: TGTGCCAGCAACACAGGGAGCAATCAGCCCCAGCATTTT.

V gene TRBV7-9 combines with J gene TRBJ2-7; D is possibly TRBD2 (6 bases). Trimming removed 5 bases at V and 0 bases at J, with 8 bases between. From germline, CDR1 is SEHNR and CDR2 FQNEAQ (reference sequence). This CDR3 is built from 13 residues. CDR3 in amino acids: CASSHGSSYEQYF. In nucleotides, the CDR3 is TGTGCCAGCAGCCACGGGAGCTCCTACGAGCAGTACTTC.

CDR3 amino acids: CATSGGLAGVETQYF. CDR3 nucleotide sequence: TGTGCCACCAGCGGGGGACTAGCGGGGGTAGAGACCCAGTACTTC. This sequence joins TRBV15 and TRBJ2-5; TRBD2 matches at 14 bases. CDR1 is LNHNV and CDR2 is YYDKDF in the germline V gene (reference sequence). Trimming removed 5 bases from V and 4 bases from J; junction bases left unmatched: 3. The CDR3 is 15 residues long.